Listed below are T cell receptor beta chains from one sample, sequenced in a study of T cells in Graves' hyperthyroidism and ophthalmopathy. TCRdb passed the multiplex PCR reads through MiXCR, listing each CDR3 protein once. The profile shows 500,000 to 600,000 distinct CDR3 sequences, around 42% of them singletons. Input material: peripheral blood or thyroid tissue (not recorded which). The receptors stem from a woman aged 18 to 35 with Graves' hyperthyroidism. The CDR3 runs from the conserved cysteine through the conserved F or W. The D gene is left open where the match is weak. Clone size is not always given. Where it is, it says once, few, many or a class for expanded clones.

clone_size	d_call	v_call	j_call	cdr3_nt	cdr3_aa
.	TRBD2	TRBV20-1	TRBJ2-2	TGCAGTGCCCTAGCGGGACTAGCGGGTTTCACCGGGGAGCTGTTTTTT	CSALAGLAGFTGELFF
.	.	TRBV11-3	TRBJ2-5	TGTGCCAGCAGAGCGGGCAGGGGACAGACCCAGTACTTC	CASRAGRGQTQYF
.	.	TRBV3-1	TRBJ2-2	TGTGCCAGCAACAACTTTCGTGGCACCTTCAACACCGGGGAGCTGTTTTTT	CASNNFRGTFNTGELFF
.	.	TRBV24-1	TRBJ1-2	TGTGCCACCAGTGATTTGTCGGGACTAGCGGGAGGCAATGGCTACACCTTC	CATSDLSGLAGGNGYTF
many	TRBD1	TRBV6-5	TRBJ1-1	TGTGCCAGCAGGACACAGGGGGGGGGCTTTGAAGCTTTCTTT	CASRTQGGGFEAFF
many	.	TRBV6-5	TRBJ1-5	TGTGCCAGCAGCCCCTGGTCGGACACCTCGAATCAGCCCCAGCATTTT	CASSPWSDTSNQPQHF
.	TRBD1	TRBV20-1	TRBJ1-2	TGCAGTGGAAACGACAGGGGGGGGCACTATGGCTACACCTTC	CSGNDRGGHYGYTF
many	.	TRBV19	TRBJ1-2	TGTGCCAGTAGTATGGTAGCGTATGGCTACACCTTC	CASSMVAYGYTF
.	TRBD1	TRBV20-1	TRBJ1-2	TGCAGTGCTAAACGGGACAGTGCTTCTGGAACCACCTTC	CSAKRDSASGTTF
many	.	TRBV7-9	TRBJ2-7	TGTGCCAGCAGTTCGGACAAGACCTACGAGCAGTACTTC	CASSSDKTYEQYF
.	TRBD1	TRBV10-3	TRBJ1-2	TGTGCCATCAGCCAGGGAGGACAGGGAGGAAACTATGGCTACACCTTC	CAISQGGQGGNYGYTF
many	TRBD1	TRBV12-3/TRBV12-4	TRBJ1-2	TGTGCCAGCAGTGATACAGGGGGAGGCTATGGCTACACCTTC	CASSDTGGGYGYTF
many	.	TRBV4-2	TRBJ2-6	TGTGCCAGCAGCCAAGAGGGAATCTTGACTGGGGCCAACGTCCTGACTTTC	CASSQEGILTGANVLTF
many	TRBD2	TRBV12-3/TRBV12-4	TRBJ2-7	TGTGCCAGCAGCTGGGCTAGCGGGAGTGCCTACGAGCAGTACTTC	CASSWASGSAYEQYF
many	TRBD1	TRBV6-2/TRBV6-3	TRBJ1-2	TGTGCCAGCGCGGGACAGGGCCCTGCGGAGAGCTATGGCTACACCTTC	CASAGQGPAESYGYTF
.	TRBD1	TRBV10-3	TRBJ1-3	TGTGCCATCAGTGGGACAGGAGTCGCTGGAAACACCATATATTTT	CAISGTGVAGNTIYF
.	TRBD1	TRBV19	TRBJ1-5	TGTGCCAGTAGTAGAAGGCGCTCGGGACAGGGGTATCAGCCCCAGCATTTT	CASSRRRSGQGYQPQHF
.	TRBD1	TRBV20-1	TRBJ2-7	TGCAGTGCTAGAGTATGGAGACAGGGGGCCGACGAGCAGTACTTC	CSARVWRQGADEQYF
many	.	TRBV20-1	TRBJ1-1	TGCAGTGCTCCTATTCTAGGGATGTTGGCAACTGAAGCTTTCTTT	CSAPILGMLATEAFF
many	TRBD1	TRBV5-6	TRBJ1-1	TGTGCCAGCAGCTTGTGGATACAGACAGGGGGCCGAGTCACTGAAGCTTTCTTT	CASSLWIQTGGRVTEAFF
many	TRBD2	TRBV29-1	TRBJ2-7	TGCAGCGTCCGGAAGCGGGGGACTCCCAATGACGAGCAGTACTTC	CSVRKRGTPNDEQYF
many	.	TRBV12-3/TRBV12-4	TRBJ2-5	TGTGCCAGCAGTTTTTCGGCAGGGAGTCGGAAGACCCAGTACTTC	CASSFSAGSRKTQYF
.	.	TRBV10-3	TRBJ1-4	TGTGCCATCAGTGTGGATGCAACTAATGAAAAACTGTTTTTT	CAISVDATNEKLFF
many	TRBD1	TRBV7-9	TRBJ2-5	TGTGCCAGCAGCGCCGGGACAGGCATTTTAGAGACCCAGTACTTC	CASSAGTGILETQYF
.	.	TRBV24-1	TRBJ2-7	TGTGCCACCAGTCTCGAGCGAGACGAGCAGTACTTC	CATSLERDEQYF
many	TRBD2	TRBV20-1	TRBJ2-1	TGCAGTGCTAGAGATCTAGCGGGCTACAATGAGCAGTTCTTC	CSARDLAGYNEQFF
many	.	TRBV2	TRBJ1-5	TGTGCCAGCAGTTTCGGGGGGTATAGCAATCAGCCCCAGCATTTT	CASSFGGYSNQPQHF
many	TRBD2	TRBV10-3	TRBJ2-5	TGTGCCATCAGTGAGGGGACGACTAGCGGTCAAGAGACCCAGTACTTC	CAISEGTTSGQETQYF
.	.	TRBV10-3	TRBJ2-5	TGTGCCATCAGTAAGTCGGTAGCCGAAGAGACCCAGTACTTC	CAISKSVAEETQYF
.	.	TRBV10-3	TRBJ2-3	TGTGCCATCAGCCGTTACCTCACAGATACGCAGTATTTT	CAISRYLTDTQYF
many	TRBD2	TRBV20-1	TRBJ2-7	TGCCTAGCGGGGGCTGGGTCCTACGAGCAGTACTTC	CLAGAGSYEQYF
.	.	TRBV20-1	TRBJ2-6	TGCAGCGTTGAAGACGAGGGGACTTATGGGGCCAACGTCCTGACTTTC	CSVEDEGTYGANVLTF
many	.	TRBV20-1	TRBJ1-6	TGCAGTGCTAGAGGTCCAGGGGCGAGCTCCTATAATTCACCCCTCCACTTT	CSARGPGASSYNSPLHF
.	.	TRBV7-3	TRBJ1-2	TGTGCCAGCAGCTCCCGGACTCTAACTCGGGGCTACACCTTC	CASSSRTLTRGYTF
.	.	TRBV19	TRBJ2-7	TGTGCCAGTAGTATATACGCGGGCGAGCAGTACTTC	CASSIYAGEQYF
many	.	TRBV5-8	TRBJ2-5	TGTGCCAGCAGCTTGGCTGGGGGGGCAGAGACCCAGTACTTC	CASSLAGGAETQYF
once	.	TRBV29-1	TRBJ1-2	TGCAGCGTGGACCTAGCGGGAGGCTACACCTTC	CSVDLAGGYTF
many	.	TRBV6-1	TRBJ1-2	TGTGCCAGCAGTGATAACAGGCCCCTTGGCTACACCTTC	CASSDNRPLGYTF
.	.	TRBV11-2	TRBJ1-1	TGTGCCAGCAGTTATTCCGGGTCGGGCACTGAAGCTTTCTTT	CASSYSGSGTEAFF
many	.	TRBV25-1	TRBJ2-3	TGTGCCAGCAGTGAATACGGAAGCACAGATACGCAGTATTTT	CASSEYGSTDTQYF
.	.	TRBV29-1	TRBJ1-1	TGCAGCGTTGAAGATCTGGTCGGACGGAGGAACACTGAAGCTTTCTTT	CSVEDLVGRRNTEAFF
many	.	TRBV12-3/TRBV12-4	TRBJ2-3	TGTGCCAGCAGGGGGTCCACAGATACGCAGTATTTT	CASRGSTDTQYF
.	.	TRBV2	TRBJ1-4	TGTGCCATCAAGGGGTACGAAAAACTGTTTTTT	CAIKGYEKLFF
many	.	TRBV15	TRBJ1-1	TGTGCCACCAGCAGCGGCCAGACACTGGGAACTGAAGCTTTCTTT	CATSSGQTLGTEAFF
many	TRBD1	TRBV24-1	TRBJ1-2	TGTGCCACCAGTGATTTGACAGGGGACTATGGCTACACCTTC	CATSDLTGDYGYTF
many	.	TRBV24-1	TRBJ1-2	TGTGCCACCAGTGACCCGCTTGGGGGCTTGGGCTACACCTTC	CATSDPLGGLGYTF
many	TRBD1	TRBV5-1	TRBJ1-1	TGCGCCAGCAGCGACCGGGACAGGGGGGACACTGAAGCTTTCTTT	CASSDRDRGDTEAFF
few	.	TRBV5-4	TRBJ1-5	TGTGCCAGCAGCTTGTTTGGGGTCAATCAGCCCCAGCATTTT	CASSLFGVNQPQHF
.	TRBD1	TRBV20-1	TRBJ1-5	TGCAGTGTTGCCGGGACAGCGGACGGTCAGCCCCAGCATTTT	CSVAGTADGQPQHF
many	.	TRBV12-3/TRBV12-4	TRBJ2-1	TGTGCCAGCAGTTCTACTTACAATGAGCAGTTCTTC	CASSSTYNEQFF
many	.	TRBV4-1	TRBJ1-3	TGCGCCAGCAGCCAGCCGACGGATAGCTCTGGAAACACCATATATTTT	CASSQPTDSSGNTIYF